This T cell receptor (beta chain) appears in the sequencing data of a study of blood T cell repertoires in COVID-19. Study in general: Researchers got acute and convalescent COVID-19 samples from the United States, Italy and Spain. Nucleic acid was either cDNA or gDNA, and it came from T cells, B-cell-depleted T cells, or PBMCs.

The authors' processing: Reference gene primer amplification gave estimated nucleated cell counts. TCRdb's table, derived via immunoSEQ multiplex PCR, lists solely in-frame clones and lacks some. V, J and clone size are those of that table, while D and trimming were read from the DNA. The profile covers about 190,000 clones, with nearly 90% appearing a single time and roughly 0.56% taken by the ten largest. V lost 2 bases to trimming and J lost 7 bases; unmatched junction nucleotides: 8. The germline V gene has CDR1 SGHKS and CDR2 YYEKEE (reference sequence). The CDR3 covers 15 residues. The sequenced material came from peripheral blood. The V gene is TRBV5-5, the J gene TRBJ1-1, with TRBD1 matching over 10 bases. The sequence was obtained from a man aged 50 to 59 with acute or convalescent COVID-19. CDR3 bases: TGTGCCAGCAGCTTTTTCGGGACAGGGGCAAATGAAGCTTTCTTT. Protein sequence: CASSFFGTGANEAFF.